The rows below give T cell receptor beta chains drawn from one sample of a study of technical replicates of blood from several donors. TCRdb's copy holds only in-frame clones and misses some; the assay was immunoSEQ multiplex PCR. The repertoire holds more than 90,000 clones, with around 95% as singletons. The sample was T cells isolated from PBMCs. All receptors come from a human donor in good health. Both conserved end residues are part of each CDR3. The order of the fields is J gene, D gene, clone size, V gene, CDR3 DNA, CDR3 protein. The D gene is left open where the match is weak. Clone size appears in some rows only: once, few, many, or a class for an expanded clone.

TRBJ2-2 | TRBD1 | NA | TRBV28 | TGTGCCAGCAGTTTTATCCCGGGACAGGTGAACACCGGGGAGCTGTTTTTT | CASSFIPGQVNTGELFF
TRBJ1-2 | TRBD1 | NA | TRBV5-1 | TGCGCCAGCAGCTCACTCGACAGGGATGGTGGCTACACCTTC | CASSSLDRDGGYTF
TRBJ2-2 | TRBD1 | NA | TRBV29-1 | TGCAGCGTGTTGCCGGGACAGGGGTTTTCCGGGGAGCTGTTTTTT | CSVLPGQGFSGELFF
TRBJ1-3 | NA | once | TRBV9 | TGTGCCAGCAGCCTAACAGGGTTGGTTGGAAACACCATATATTTT | CASSLTGLVGNTIYF
TRBJ1-2 | TRBD1 | NA | TRBV6-5 | TGTGCCAGCAGGACGGACAGGGACTATGGCTACACCTTC | CASRTDRDYGYTF
TRBJ2-7 | NA | NA | TRBV5-1 | TGCGCCAGCAGCCCAACTACGGGGGATTCCTACGAGCAGTACTTC | CASSPTTGDSYEQYF
TRBJ2-1 | TRBD2 | NA | TRBV7-7 | TGTGCTAGCAGCCGGACTAGCGGGGAATACAATGAGCAGTTCTTC | CASSRTSGEYNEQFF
TRBJ2-1 | TRBD2 | NA | TRBV25-1 | TGTGCCAGCAGTGCGCGTGCTAGCGGAGAATACTACAATGAGCAGTTCTTC | CASSARASGEYYNEQFF
TRBJ1-1 | NA | NA | TRBV7-9 | TGTGCCAGCAGCTTCGCAGACCTCGGGGCTGAAGCTTTCTTT | CASSFADLGAEAFF
TRBJ2-5 | TRBD2 | NA | TRBV28 | TGTGCCAGCAGTTTGCCCCTGACTAGCGGGAGGGGCCAGACCCAGTACTTC | CASSLPLTSGRGQTQYF
TRBJ1-1 | NA | few | TRBV28 | TGTGCCAGCAGCGGACAGCTGAACACTGAAGCTTTCTTT | CASSGQLNTEAFF
TRBJ2-1 | NA | NA | TRBV4-1 | TGCGCCAGCAGCCAAACTAGTGCTCTCTACAATGAGCAGTTCTTC | CASSQTSALYNEQFF
TRBJ2-5 | NA | NA | TRBV14 | TGTGCCAGCAGCCAAGGGGTCGACACCCTGTACCAAGAGACCCAGTACTTC | CASSQGVDTLYQETQYF
TRBJ2-5 | TRBD2 | NA | TRBV5-8 | TGTGCCAGCAGCTTCGGACTAGCGGCAGAGACCCAGTACTTC | CASSFGLAAETQYF
TRBJ1-2 | NA | NA | TRBV4-1 | TGCGCCAGCAGCGCCCGGGACAACTATGAGATCGGCTACACCTTC | CASSARDNYEIGYTF
TRBJ1-2 | NA | once | TRBV4-1 | TGCGCCAGCAGCCAAGATCCACAGAATAACTATGGCTACACCTTC | CASSQDPQNNYGYTF
TRBJ2-7 | NA | NA | TRBV5-1 | TGCGCCAGCAGCTTGGAAGCTAAGGGGTACGAGCAGTACTTC | CASSLEAKGYEQYF
TRBJ2-1 | TRBD2 | NA | TRBV7-9 | TGTGCCAGCAGCTTATTCAGTATCCTAGCGGGAGTTGTCCACAATGAGCAGTTCTTC | CASSLFSILAGVVHNEQFF
TRBJ2-5 | NA | NA | TRBV28 | TGTGCCAGCAGTCCGTTGGGGGGGGGCGCTAGCAATCAAGAGACCCAGTACTTC | CASSPLGGGASNQETQYF
TRBJ1-1 | NA | NA | TRBV11-2 | TGTGCCAGCAGCTTAGCCAGGCTGAACACTGAAGCTTTCTTT | CASSLARLNTEAFF
TRBJ2-1 | TRBD2 | NA | TRBV9 | TGTGCCAGCAGCCCACGACTGCGCGGGGGCTCCTACAATGAGCAGTTCTTC | CASSPRLRGGSYNEQFF
TRBJ2-1 | TRBD1 | NA | TRBV28 | TGTGCCAGCAGTCCCCTGGGACAGGGGAATGAGCAGTTCTTC | CASSPLGQGNEQFF
TRBJ1-4 | NA | NA | TRBV5-1 | TGCGCCAGCAGCTTGCTCTCAACCGGTGAAAAACTGTTTTTT | CASSLLSTGEKLFF
TRBJ2-7 | TRBD1 | NA | TRBV27 | TGTGCCAGCAGTTTAAAGGGGGCCCTTTACGAGCAGTACTTC | CASSLKGALYEQYF
TRBJ1-2 | TRBD1 | NA | TRBV7-8 | TGTGCCAGCAGCCGTGACAGGGTGGGTGGCTACACCTTC | CASSRDRVGGYTF
TRBJ2-7 | TRBD1 | NA | TRBV28 | TGTGCCAGCAGTTCAGCCGGACAGGGCCAGCGAGAGCAGTACTTC | CASSSAGQGQREQYF
TRBJ2-7 | NA | NA | TRBV29-1 | TGCAGCGTTGAGTCCCTTCGGGACACGTCTTCGGAGCAGTACTTC | CSVESLRDTSSEQYF
TRBJ1-2 | TRBD1 | NA | TRBV11-3 | TGTGCCAGCAGCCCCCGGACAGGGCTAGGATATGGCTACACCTTC | CASSPRTGLGYGYTF
TRBJ1-3 | NA | NA | TRBV19 | TGTGCCAGTAGTATTCTGTGGGACAACTCTGGAAACACCATATATTTT | CASSILWDNSGNTIYF
TRBJ1-5 | TRBD1 | once | TRBV4-2 | TGTGCCAGCAGCCAAGATAGGGGACAGGGGAGGTTTGGACAGCCCCAGCATTTT | CASSQDRGQGRFGQPQHF
TRBJ2-1 | NA | NA | TRBV5-1 | TGCGCCAGCAGCTACAGACAGTCAGACAATGAGCAGTTCTTC | CASSYRQSDNEQFF
TRBJ1-3 | NA | NA | TRBV7-9 | TGTGCCAGCACCCTTACAGACTCTGGAAACACCATATATTTT | CASTLTDSGNTIYF
TRBJ1-5 | TRBD1 | NA | TRBV28 | TGTGCCAGCAGTAATCCCGGGACAGGGGATGTTCAGCCCCAGCATTTT | CASSNPGTGDVQPQHF
TRBJ1-6 | NA | NA | TRBV7-3 | TGTGCCAGCAGCTTAATAGGGGCGAATTCACCCCTCCACTTT | CASSLIGANSPLHF
TRBJ2-7 | TRBD1 | once | TRBV20-1 | TGCAGTGCGGCAGGGGGCTACGAGCAGTACTTC | CSAAGGYEQYF
TRBJ2-5 | NA | NA | TRBV6-5 | TGTGCCAGCAGTAGACTACGACAAGAGACCCAGTACTTC | CASSRLRQETQYF
TRBJ2-3 | NA | once | TRBV7-8 | TGTGCCAGCTCGGCGGGGGCGGATACGCAGTATTTT | CASSAGADTQYF
TRBJ2-1 | TRBD2 | NA | TRBV5-1 | TGCGCCAGCAGCTTAGGGACTAGCGCGGGTGAGCAGTTCTTC | CASSLGTSAGEQFF
TRBJ1-1 | TRBD1 | NA | TRBV4-1 | TGCGCCAGCAGCCACCCGGGACAGAATACTGAAGCTTTCTTT | CASSHPGQNTEAFF
TRBJ1-2 | TRBD1 | NA | TRBV6-1 | TGTGCCAGCAGTGCAATCCCGGGACAGGGCCGGGGCTATGGCTACACCTTC | CASSAIPGQGRGYGYTF
TRBJ2-7 | NA | NA | TRBV15 | TGTGCCACCAGCAGAGTGGCACTAGAGGGTTACGAGCAGTACTTC | CATSRVALEGYEQYF
TRBJ2-4 | TRBD1 | NA | TRBV19 | TGTGCCAGTAGTCGGGTGGATAGGGACAGGGGGTGGATTCAGTACTTC | CASSRVDRDRGWIQYF
TRBJ1-2 | TRBD1 | NA | TRBV27 | TGTGCCAGCAGTTTATACCCTGCACAGGGGGCAGGCGGCTACACCTTC | CASSLYPAQGAGGYTF
TRBJ2-4 | NA | NA | TRBV5-1 | TGCGCCAGCAGCTTGCGAGGCACTCTAGCCAAAAACATTCAGTACTTC | CASSLRGTLAKNIQYF
TRBJ2-3 | TRBD1 | NA | TRBV29-1 | TGCAGCGCCACAGGGGCCTCTAGCACAGATACGCAGTATTTT | CSATGASSTDTQYF
TRBJ2-7 | NA | NA | TRBV28 | TGTGCCAGCAAACATCGGCTGACACGGTACGAGCAGTACTTC | CASKHRLTRYEQYF
TRBJ2-3 | NA | NA | TRBV6-1 | TGTGCCAGCAGTGATGTTGTGGCAGGAGACTACACAGATACGCAGTATTTT | CASSDVVAGDYTDTQYF
TRBJ1-5 | NA | NA | TRBV6-1 | TGTGCCAGCAGGGGGGGGCTCTGGCCCCAGCATTTT | CASRGGLWPQHF
TRBJ2-1 | TRBD2 | once | TRBV9 | TGTGCCAGCAGCGCGGGGGGGGGTCTTCTGCCAAACAATGAGCAGTTCTTC | CASSAGGGLLPNNEQFF
TRBJ2-7 | TRBD2 | NA | TRBV4-1 | TGCGCCAGCAGCCATAGGGTTACTAGCGGGCCCTACGAGCAGTACTTC | CASSHRVTSGPYEQYF
TRBJ1-1 | TRBD1 | NA | TRBV28 | TGTGCCAGCAGTTTGGCACCGACAGGGGGGTACACTGAAGCTTTCTTT | CASSLAPTGGYTEAFF
TRBJ2-7 | TRBD1 | NA | TRBV19 | TGTGCCAGTAGTATGGGACAGGCCTACGAGCAGTACTTC | CASSMGQAYEQYF
TRBJ1-5 | NA | NA | TRBV19 | TGTGCCAGCCGACAGGAGAACTTCAATCAGCCCCAGCATTTT | CASRQENFNQPQHF
TRBJ2-3 | NA | NA | TRBV27 | TGTGCCAGCACCCAGTCGGACAGCAGCACAGATACGCAGTATTTT | CASTQSDSSTDTQYF